The rows below give T cell receptor beta chains drawn from one sample of a study of cytomegalovirus exposure and HLA in healthy donors. Measured with immunoSEQ multiplex PCR; TCRdb has only the in-frame clones, and not every one. The sample consists of about 190,000 clones, around 87% of them appearing once. Sequenced input: PBMCs. All receptors derive from a boy younger than 10 in good health and CMV-seronegative. The CDR3 runs from the conserved cysteine through the conserved F or W.

j_call,v_call,cdr3_aa
TRBJ2-1,TRBV28,CASSPGLAGEQFF
TRBJ2-1,TRBV18,CASSPTGAGGEQFF
TRBJ2-1,TRBV10-3,CAIRQGAFGNEQFF
TRBJ2-7,TRBV30,CAWSVSRDWETYEQYF
TRBJ2-7,TRBV7-2,CASSLGLGRDEQYF
TRBJ2-3,TRBV5-1,CASSTFPDGAGDTQYF
TRBJ2-5,TRBV6-1,CASSAGGRGGETQYF
TRBJ2-7,TRBV2,CASGPGQGSSYEQYF
TRBJ2-7,TRBV2,CASSEGLAGVQEEQYF
TRBJ2-2,TRBV5-1,CASSLTMTGTGELFF
TRBJ1-5,TRBV5-8,CASSLEGQGNQPQHF
NA,TRBV14,CASSQPGQGRYEQYF
TRBJ2-3,TRBV30,CAWSGGEYTYTDTQYF
TRBJ2-7,TRBV28,CASSWLAEYYEQYF
TRBJ1-2,TRBV7-2,CASSLGSGGGYGYTF
TRBJ2-7,TRBV2,CASTGITYEQYF
TRBJ2-3,TRBV6-1,CASSSAGGPDTQYF
TRBJ2-5,TRBV7-9,CASRAASRETQYF
TRBJ2-5,TRBV28,CASSSDQETQYF
TRBJ2-2,TRBV19,CASRTTGSNGELFF
TRBJ2-3,TRBV11-2,CASSPTTSISGDTQYF
TRBJ1-1,TRBV27,CASRRLDRAVMNTEAFF
TRBJ2-1,TRBV29-1,CSVGVSGHEQFF
TRBJ2-3,TRBV29-1,CSGEGGTDTQYF
TRBJ1-1,TRBV29-1,CSFGRGARLDTEAFF
TRBJ2-5,TRBV5-4,CASSFSGTGGETQYF
TRBJ1-5,TRBV7-9,CASSRGTGLGQPQHF
TRBJ1-3,TRBV9,CASSPRTDFSGNTIYF
TRBJ2-3,TRBV7-9,CASSSAGGITDTQYF
TRBJ2-5,TRBV5-6,CASSLGQGRRGDQYF
TRBJ2-2,TRBV6-5,CASSDRITGELFF
TRBJ1-1,TRBV6-1,CASSEALGPVAFF
TRBJ2-7,TRBV28,CASSPPGSRYEQYF
TRBJ2-2,TRBV7-7,CASSWGQASRELFF
TRBJ2-1,TRBV29-1,CSGGGPFYNEQFF
TRBJ2-1,TRBV11-3,CASSLDGTSFNEQFF
TRBJ2-5,TRBV6-1,CASAWGRETQYF
TRBJ1-4,TRBV19,CASSIVPTGTEKLFF
TRBJ2-4,TRBV5-1,CASSPSFAKNIQYF
TRBJ2-1,TRBV5-1,CASNLADNEQFF
TRBJ1-6,TRBV28,CASSLIGSSYNSPLHF
TRBJ2-7,TRBV5-4,CASSLEGGLRAYEQYF
TRBJ2-7,TRBV7-2,CASSPRDRGNYEQYF
TRBJ1-2,TRBV11-1,CASSYQEEGYTF
TRBJ2-7,TRBV5-1,CASSLESGDLSYEQYF
TRBJ2-3,TRBV7-9,CASQGPTDTQYF
TRBJ2-2,TRBV5-1,CASSLFPGSGELFF
TRBJ2-3,TRBV6-1,CASSPGVRDTDTQYF
TRBJ1-2,TRBV7-9,CASSLGGQGRSYGYTF
TRBJ2-5,TRBV27,CASSSGLTYQETQYF